This is a list of T cell receptor beta chains from one sample in a study of response to subunit inactivated influenza vaccine. TCRdb reanalysed the RT-PCR reads using MiXCR and keeps one entry per CDR3 protein. The sample lists around 500,000 distinct CDR3 sequences; approximately 11% were seen once. The sequenced sample was PBMCs from blood, obtained about 40 days after vaccination. Source of these receptors: a middle-aged man who received an inactivated influenza vaccine. The CDR3 runs from the conserved cysteine through the conserved F or W. The D gene is left open where the match is weak. Not all rows give a size; the values are once, few, many and, for expanded clones, a class.

TRBD2 | TRBJ2-1 | TRBV12-3/TRBV12-4 | 14 | many | CASSIAGTSGEQFF | TGTGCCAGCAGCATAGCCGGGACTAGCGGGGAGCAGTTCTTC
- | TRBJ2-1 | TRBV5-4 | 16 | once | CASSARGGAEYNEQFF | TGTGCCAGCAGCGCGCGAGGGGGGGCTGAGTACAATGAGCAGTTCTTC
- | TRBJ2-5 | TRBV3-1 | 12 | many | CASSLKQDTQYF | TGTGCCAGCAGTTTGAAACAGGATACCCAGTACTTC
- | TRBJ2-7 | TRBV12-3/TRBV12-4 | 12 | - | CASRGQSREQYF | TGTGCCAGCAGAGGACAGTCAAGGGAGCAGTACTTC
- | TRBJ2-7 | TRBV7-2 | 13 | - | CASSLADSGEQYF | TGTGCCAGCAGCTTAGCCGATTCAGGCGAGCAGTACTTC
- | TRBJ2-1 | TRBV18 | 13 | - | CASSPERAGEQFF | TGTGCCAGCTCACCAGAGCGGGCAGGGGAGCAGTTCTTC
- | TRBJ1-5 | TRBV27 | 14 | - | CASSFGEVGQPQHF | TGTGCCAGCAGTTTTGGAGAGGTGGGTCAGCCCCAGCATTTT
- | TRBJ2-1 | TRBV11-2 | 16 | - | CASSSYGTGVDNEQSF | TGTGCCAGCAGCTCATATGGGACGGGCGTGGACAATGAGCAGTCCTTC
TRBD1 | TRBJ2-3 | TRBV29-1 | 14 | many | CSVDVGTGTDTQYF | TGCAGCGTTGATGTCGGGACAGGTACAGATACGCAGTATTTT
TRBD1 | TRBJ1-5 | TRBV10-3 | 15 | few | CAISESGQDNQPQHF | TGTGCCATCAGTGAGTCGGGACAGGATAATCAGCCCCAGCATTTT
- | TRBJ2-2 | TRBV9 | 13 | - | CASSVVPVGELFF | TGTGCCAGCAGCGTAGTTCCGGTCGGGGAGCTGTTTTTT
TRBD1 | TRBJ1-2 | TRBV5-4 | 15 | few | CASSEDRGRDYGYTF | TGTGCCAGCAGCGAGGACAGGGGGCGCGACTATGGCTACACCTTC
- | TRBJ2-5 | TRBV5-1 | 15 | few | CASSLEGTSQETQYF | TGCGCCAGCAGCTTGGAAGGCACCTCCCAAGAGACCCAGTACTTC
TRBD1 | TRBJ2-7 | TRBV20-1 | 15 | few | CSARDDRDSLYEQYF | TGCAGTGCTAGAGATGATCGGGACAGCCTCTACGAGCAGTACTTC
- | TRBJ1-4 | TRBV29-1 | 14 | - | CSAQGGATNEKLFF | TGCAGCGCTCAAGGGGGTGCAACTAATGAAAAACTGTTTTTT
- | TRBJ2-5 | TRBV12-3/TRBV12-4 | 14 | - | CASSSPGTLETQYF | TGTGCCAGCAGTTCCCCCGGGACCCTAGAGACCCAGTACTTC
TRBD2 | TRBJ2-5 | TRBV20-1 | 14 | - | CSASGLAMQETQYF | TGCAGTGCTTCGGGACTAGCGATGCAAGAGACCCAGTACTTC
TRBD1 | TRBJ2-7 | TRBV6-5 | 17 | many | CASSYGMRDRGSYEQYF | TGTGCCAGCAGTTACGGTATGCGGGACAGGGGATCCTACGAGCAGTACTTC
- | TRBJ2-7 | TRBV25-1 | 10 | few | CAANLGGMLF | TGTGCCGCAAACCTCGGGGGAATGCTCTTC
- | TRBJ2-1 | TRBV4-1 | 16 | few | CASSQDSTGKGNEQFF | TGCGCCAGCAGCCAAGATTCAACAGGGAAGGGTAATGAGCAGTTCTTC
TRBD2 | TRBJ2-7 | TRBV7-9 | 15 | many | CASSPNSGSSYEQYF | TGTGCCAGCAGCCCAAATAGCGGGAGTTCTTACGAGCAGTACTTC
- | TRBJ1-5 | TRBV12-3/TRBV12-4 | 15 | few | CASSFRGDSNQPQHF | TGTGCCAGCAGTTTCCGGGGGGATAGCAATCAGCCCCAGCATTTT
- | TRBJ2-7 | TRBV21-1 | 22 | - | CASSRIRFRGGVVACRGYEQYF | TGTGCCAGCAGCAGGATCCGTTTTAGGGGGGGAGTTGTAGCTTGTCGGGGATACGAGCAGTACTTC
- | TRBJ1-2 | TRBV29-1 | 14 | few | CSVEMAGEEYGYTF | TGCAGCGTTGAAATGGCAGGGGAGGAGTATGGCTACACCTTC
TRBD1 | TRBJ2-7 | TRBV6-1 | 15 | - | CASSPSGRTGDEQYF | TGTGCCAGCAGTCCCTCAGGTCGGACAGGGGACGAGCAGTACTTC
- | TRBJ1-1 | TRBV12-3/TRBV12-4 | 13 | - | CASTLRRNTEAFF | TGTGCCAGCACCCTTCGGAGGAACACTGAAGCTTTCTTT
- | TRBJ2-4 | TRBV29-1 | 14 | many | CSVLFGNGKNIQYF | TGCAGCGTTTTATTCGGGAATGGCAAAAACATTCAGTACTTC
- | TRBJ2-2 | TRBV29-1 | 14 | few | CSVGLRGNTGELFF | TGCAGCGTTGGCTTAAGGGGGAACACCGGGGAGCTGTTTTTT
- | TRBJ2-2 | TRBV5-5 | 16 | - | CASRTRMAVETGELFF | TGTGCCAGCAGGACTAGAATGGCTGTGGAGACCGGGGAGCTGTTTTTT
- | TRBJ2-1 | TRBV4-1 | 16 | few | CASSPLLLEFRNEQFF | TGCGCCAGCAGCCCGCTCCTACTAGAGTTCCGCAATGAGCAGTTCTTC
TRBD1 | TRBJ1-2 | TRBV7-2 | 14 | - | CASSHRTGGGGYTF | TGTGCCAGCAGCCATCGGACAGGGGGCGGTGGCTACACCTTC
TRBD1 | TRBJ2-5 | TRBV6-1 | 12 | few | CASSTGGETQYF | TGTGCCAGCAGTACAGGGGGTGAGACCCAGTACTTC
TRBD1 | TRBJ1-6 | TRBV12-3/TRBV12-4 | 12 | - | CASSRQGWPLHF | TGTGCCAGCAGCAGACAGGGGTGGCCCCTCCACTTT
TRBD1 | TRBJ1-1 | TRBV7-2 | 13 | - | CASKRGTAREAFF | TGTGCCAGCAAAAGGGGGACAGCCAGAGAAGCTTTCTTT
TRBD1 | TRBJ2-7 | TRBV18 | 16 | - | CASSPVGTGVTYEQYF | TGTGCCAGCTCACCGGTCGGGACAGGGGTAACCTACGAGCAGTACTTC
TRBD1 | TRBJ2-7 | TRBV12-3/TRBV12-4 | 16 | many | CASSHTPGQGPYEQYF | TGTGCCAGCAGTCACACCCCGGGACAGGGGCCCTACGAGCAGTACTTC
TRBD1 | TRBJ1-4 | TRBV4-3 | 18 | few | CASSQSVGTGNTNEKLFF | TGCGCCAGCAGCCAATCAGTCGGGACAGGGAATACTAATGAAAAACTGTTTTTT
- | TRBJ2-3 | TRBV20-1 | 15 | few | CSATLGAGWADTQYF | TGCAGTGCCACCCTCGGGGCAGGGTGGGCAGATACGCAGTATTTT
- | TRBJ2-5 | TRBV7-2 | 15 | - | CASSSRLVQGETQYF | TGTGCCAGCAGCTCCCGACTCGTGCAAGGAGAGACCCAGTACTTC
- | TRBJ2-7 | TRBV7-9 | 15 | few | CASSLMVRDSYEQYF | TGTGCCAGCAGCTTAATGGTGCGCGACTCCTACGAGCAGTACTTC
- | TRBJ1-1 | TRBV5-1 | 13 | few | CASSQPQNTEAFF | TGCGCCAGCAGCCAACCTCAGAACACTGAAGCTTTCTTT